This T cell receptor beta chain was sequenced for a study of PD-L1 blockade in urothelial cancer. Across the study: Bladder-origin urothelial cancer in males covered about 85% of the roughly 29 patients. Between 0 and 3 chemotherapy regimens preceded treatment for each patient. Reported median T cell count for blood samples was over 110,000.

Trimming shortened V by 8 bases and J by 0 bases, and 16 bases separated the two germline ends. CDR3 size: 16 residues. Germline CDR1 is LNHDA and CDR2 is SQIVND (reference sequence). PCRs each included synthetic TCR analog templates spiked in. The method was immunoSEQ multiplex PCR; TCRdb's version includes in-frame clones alone and lacks a portion of them. The repertoire includes approximately 86,000 clones, about 85% of them detected once, and about 7.4% sits in the top ten. As to time point: pretreatment peripheral blood. The sample consisted of PBMCs, taken around atezolizumab (anti-PD-L1) treatment. The V call is TRBV19, the J call TRBJ2-2; the D gene is possibly TRBD2 (6 bases). This TCR came from a man aged 40-55 years with urothelial cancer. The CDR3 region is CASAAWGGSNTGELFF. CDR3 nucleotides: TGTGCCAGTGCCGCCTGGGGAGGATCGAACACCGGGGAGCTGTTTTTT.